This T cell receptor beta chain derives from a study of shared clonotypes between healthy human individuals. General study points: Only blood samples were collected, and tissue repertoires likely differ. Clonotype sharing levels among donors were expected to vary with sequencing depth. The study drew on few donors, limiting represented genetic and exposure-history diversity.

Comments on this clone: Its matching antigen is unknown.

Using immunoSEQ multiplex PCR, the repertoire was profiled, and TCRdb retains in-frame clones only, with some absent. Here the sample spans roughly 700,000 clones, less than 95% being singletons. V gave up 5 bases and J gave up 0 bases, with 13 bases separating them. This CDR3 has 16 residues. CDR1 is SGHTA, CDR2 FQGNSA, per germline. The sample taken for sequencing was memory CD8+ T cells from PBMCs. Subset here: CD45RO+ cells pooled with CCR7-negative TemRA cells. The chain carries TRBV7-2 and TRBJ2-2; unclear D gene. This TCR came from a man between 18 and 35 years old in good health. Some clones in this sample may be carry-over from other donors' samples. CDR3 DNA sequence: TGTGCCAGCAGCACTGGACGGAGAACGAACACCGGGGAGCTGTTTTTT. Protein sequence: CASSTGRRTNTGELFF.